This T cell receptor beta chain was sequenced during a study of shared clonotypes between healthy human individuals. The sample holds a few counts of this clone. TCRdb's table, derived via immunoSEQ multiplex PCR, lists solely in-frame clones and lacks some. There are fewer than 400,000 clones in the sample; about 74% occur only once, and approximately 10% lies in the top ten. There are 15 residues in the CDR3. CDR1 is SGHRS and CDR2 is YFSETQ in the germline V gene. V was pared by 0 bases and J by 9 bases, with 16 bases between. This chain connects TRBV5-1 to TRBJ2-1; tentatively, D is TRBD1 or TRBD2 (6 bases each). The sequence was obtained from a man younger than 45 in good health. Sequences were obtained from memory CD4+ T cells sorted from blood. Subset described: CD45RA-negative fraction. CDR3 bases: TGCGCCAGCAGCTTGGAGGGGGGCCGCCTGGGTGAGCAGTTCTTC. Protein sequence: CASSLEGGRLGEQFF.